This is a list of T cell receptor beta chains from one sample in a study of CD8+CD57+ T cells in acquired aplastic anemia. Each CDR3 protein gets one entry after TCRdb re-called the reads with MiXCR. The sample lists about 200,000 distinct CDR3 sequences, about half seen once, with approximately 20% in the top ten. The sample consisted of sorted CD4+, CD8+, or CD8+CD57+ T cells (not recorded which) from PBMCs. The receptor set was obtained from a human donor with aplastic anemia. CDR3s include the opening cysteine and the closing phenylalanine or tryptophan. Each record gives: clone size, J gene, D gene, V gene, CDR3 protein, CDR3 DNA. A D gene is named only where the DNA matches it firmly. Clone size is given for some rows only: seen once, a few or many times, or a class if the clone is expanded.

clone size: -
J gene: TRBJ2-1
D gene: -
V gene: TRBV7-2
CDR3 protein: CASSLEGGGGVSYNEQFF
CDR3 DNA: TGTGCCAGCAGCTTAGAAGGGGGTGGGGGGGTCTCCTACAATGAGCAGTTCTTC

clone size: once
J gene: TRBJ2-7
D gene: -
V gene: TRBV15
CDR3 protein: CATSPSSHGEQYF
CDR3 DNA: TGTGCCACCAGTCCTTCTTCTCACGGGGAGCAGTACTTC

clone size: -
J gene: TRBJ1-1
D gene: -
V gene: TRBV18
CDR3 protein: CASSSTKNTEAFF
CDR3 DNA: TGTGCCAGCTCTTCGACAAAGAACACTGAAGCTTTCTTT

clone size: -
J gene: TRBJ2-5
D gene: -
V gene: TRBV5-4
CDR3 protein: CASSLGGSQETQYF
CDR3 DNA: TGTGCCAGCAGCTTGGGCGGATCCCAAGAGACCCAGTACTTC

clone size: once
J gene: TRBJ1-2
D gene: -
V gene: TRBV15
CDR3 protein: CATSRGGTEGGYAF
CDR3 DNA: TGTGCCACCAGCAGAGGCGGGACCGAGGGCGGTTACGCCTTC

clone size: few
J gene: TRBJ2-7
D gene: -
V gene: TRBV5-1
CDR3 protein: CASSSHAEPGFSSCEQYF
CDR3 DNA: TGCGCCAGCAGTTCTCACGCCGAGCCGGGCTTTAGCTCCTGCGAGCAGTACTTC

clone size: -
J gene: TRBJ1-6
D gene: -
V gene: TRBV7-2
CDR3 protein: CACSLEQNLSPLHF
CDR3 DNA: TGTGCCTGCAGCTTAGAACAGAATTTATCACCCCTCCACTTT

clone size: many
J gene: TRBJ1-3
D gene: -
V gene: TRBV7-8
CDR3 protein: CASSLVGGAIGNTIYF
CDR3 DNA: TGTGCCAGCAGCTTAGTCGGCGGGGCTATTGGAAACACCATATATTTT

clone size: -
J gene: TRBJ1-1
D gene: TRBD1
V gene: TRBV18
CDR3 protein: CASSQARGRDTEAFF
CDR3 DNA: TGTGCCAGCTCACAAGCCAGGGGGCGAGACACTGAAGCTTTCTTT

clone size: -
J gene: TRBJ1-6
D gene: TRBD1
V gene: TRBV15
CDR3 protein: CATSREGGYNPPLHF
CDR3 DNA: TGTGCCACCAGCAGAGAAGGGGGCTATAATCCACCCCTCCACTTT